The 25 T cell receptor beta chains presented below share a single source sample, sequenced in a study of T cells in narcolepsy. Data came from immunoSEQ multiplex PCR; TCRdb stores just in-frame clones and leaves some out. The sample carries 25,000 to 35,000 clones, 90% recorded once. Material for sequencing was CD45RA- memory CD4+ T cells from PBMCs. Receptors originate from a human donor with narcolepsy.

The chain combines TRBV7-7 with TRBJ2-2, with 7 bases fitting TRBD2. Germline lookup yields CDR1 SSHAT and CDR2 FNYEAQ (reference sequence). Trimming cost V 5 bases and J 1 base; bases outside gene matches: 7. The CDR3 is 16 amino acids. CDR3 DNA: TGTGCCAGCAGCCGCGCAGCGGGGTGGAACACCGGGGAGCTGTTTTTT. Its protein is CASSRAAGWNTGELFF.

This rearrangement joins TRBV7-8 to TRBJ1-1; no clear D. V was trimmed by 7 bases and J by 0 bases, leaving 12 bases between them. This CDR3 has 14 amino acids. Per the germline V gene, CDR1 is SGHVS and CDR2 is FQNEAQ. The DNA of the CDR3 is TGTGCCAGCATCCTGACGGGGATGAACACTGAAGCTTTCTTT. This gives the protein CASILTGMNTEAFF.

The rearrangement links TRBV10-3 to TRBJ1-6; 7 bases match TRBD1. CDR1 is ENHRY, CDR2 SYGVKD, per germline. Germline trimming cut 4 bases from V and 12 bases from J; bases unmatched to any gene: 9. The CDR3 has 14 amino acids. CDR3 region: CAISGGGAGGPLHF. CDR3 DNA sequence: TGTGCCATCAGTGGCGGCGGGGCAGGGGGACCCCTCCACTTT.

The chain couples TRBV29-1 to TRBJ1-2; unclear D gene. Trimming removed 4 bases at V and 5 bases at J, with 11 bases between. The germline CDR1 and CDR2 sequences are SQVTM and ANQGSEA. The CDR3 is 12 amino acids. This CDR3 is CSVGSLDYGYTF. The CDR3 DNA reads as TGCAGCGTTGGGTCCCTAGATTATGGCTACACCTTC.

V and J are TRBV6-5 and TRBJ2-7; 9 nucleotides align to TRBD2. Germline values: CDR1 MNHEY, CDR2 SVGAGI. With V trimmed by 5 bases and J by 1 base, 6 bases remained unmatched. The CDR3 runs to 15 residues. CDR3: CASSGSSGRSYEQYF. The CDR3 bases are TGTGCCAGCAGTGGATCAAGCGGGAGGTCCTACGAGCAGTACTTC.

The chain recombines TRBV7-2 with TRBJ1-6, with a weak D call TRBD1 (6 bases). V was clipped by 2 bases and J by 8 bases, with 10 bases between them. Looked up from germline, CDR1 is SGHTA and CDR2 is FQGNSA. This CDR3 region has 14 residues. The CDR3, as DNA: TGTGCCAGCAGCTTAAGACAGGCGGATTCACCCCTCCACTTT. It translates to CASSLRQADSPLHF.

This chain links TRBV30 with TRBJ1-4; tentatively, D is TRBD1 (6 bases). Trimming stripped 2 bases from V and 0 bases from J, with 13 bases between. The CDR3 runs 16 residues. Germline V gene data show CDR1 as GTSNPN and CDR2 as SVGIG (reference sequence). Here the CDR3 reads CAWSSGTLATNEKLFF. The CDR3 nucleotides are TGTGCCTGGAGTTCCGGGACACTCGCAACTAATGAAAAACTGTTTTTT.

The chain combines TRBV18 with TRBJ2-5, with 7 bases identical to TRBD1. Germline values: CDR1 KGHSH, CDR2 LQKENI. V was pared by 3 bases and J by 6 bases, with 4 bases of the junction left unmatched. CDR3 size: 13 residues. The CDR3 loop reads CASSPGQLKTQYF. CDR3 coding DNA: TGTGCCAGCTCACCGGGACAGTTAAAGACCCAGTACTTC.

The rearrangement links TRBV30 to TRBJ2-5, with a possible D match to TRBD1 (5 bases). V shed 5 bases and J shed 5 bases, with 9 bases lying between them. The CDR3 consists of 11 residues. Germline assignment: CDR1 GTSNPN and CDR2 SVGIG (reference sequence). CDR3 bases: TGTGCCTGGGACAGTGGGGAGACCCAGTACTTC. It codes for CAWDSGETQYF.

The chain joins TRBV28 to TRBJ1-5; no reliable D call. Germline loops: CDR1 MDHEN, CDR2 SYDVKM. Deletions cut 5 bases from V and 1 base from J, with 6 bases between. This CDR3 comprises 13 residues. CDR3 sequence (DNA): TGTGCCAGCAGTACGGACAGCAATCAGCCCCAGCATTTT. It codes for CASSTDSNQPQHF.

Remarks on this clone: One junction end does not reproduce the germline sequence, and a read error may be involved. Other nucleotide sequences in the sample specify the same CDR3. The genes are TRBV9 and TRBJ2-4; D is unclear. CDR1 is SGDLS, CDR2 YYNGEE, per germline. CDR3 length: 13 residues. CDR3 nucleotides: TGTGCCAGCAGCGTAGACCATCAAAACATTCAGTATTTC. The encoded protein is CASSVDHQNIQYF. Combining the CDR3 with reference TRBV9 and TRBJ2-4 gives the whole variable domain DSGVTQTPKHLITATGQRVTLRCSPRSGDLSVYWYQQSLDQGLQFLIQYYNGEERAKGNILERFSAQQFPDLHSELNLSSLELGDSALYFCASSVDHQNIQYFGAGTRLSVL.

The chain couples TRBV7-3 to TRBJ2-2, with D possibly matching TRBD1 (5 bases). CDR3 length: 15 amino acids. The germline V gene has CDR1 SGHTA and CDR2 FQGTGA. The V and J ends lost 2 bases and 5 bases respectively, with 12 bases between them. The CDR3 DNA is TGTGCCAGCAGCTTAGGTGGCAGGGTAACCGGGGAGCTGTTTTTT. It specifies CASSLGGRVTGELFF.

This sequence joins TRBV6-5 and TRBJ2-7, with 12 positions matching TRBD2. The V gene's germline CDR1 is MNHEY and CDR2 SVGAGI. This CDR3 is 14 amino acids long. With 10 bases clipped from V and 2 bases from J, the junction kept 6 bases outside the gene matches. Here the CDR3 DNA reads TGTGCCACCAGGACTAGCGGGACCACCTACGAGCAGTACTTC. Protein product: CATRTSGTTYEQYF.

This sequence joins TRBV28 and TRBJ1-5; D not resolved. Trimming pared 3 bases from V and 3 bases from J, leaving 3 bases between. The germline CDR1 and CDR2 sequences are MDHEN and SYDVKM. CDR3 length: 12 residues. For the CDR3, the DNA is TGTGCCAGCAGTTTCCCCAATCAGCCCCAGCATTTT. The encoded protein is CASSFPNQPQHF.

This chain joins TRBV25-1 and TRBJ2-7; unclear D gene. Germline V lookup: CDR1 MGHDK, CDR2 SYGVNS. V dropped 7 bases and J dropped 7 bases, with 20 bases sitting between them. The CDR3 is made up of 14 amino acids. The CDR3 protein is CASTQTGRLGEQYF. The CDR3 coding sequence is TGTGCCAGCACCCAAACCGGCCGGCTCGGGGAGCAGTACTTC.

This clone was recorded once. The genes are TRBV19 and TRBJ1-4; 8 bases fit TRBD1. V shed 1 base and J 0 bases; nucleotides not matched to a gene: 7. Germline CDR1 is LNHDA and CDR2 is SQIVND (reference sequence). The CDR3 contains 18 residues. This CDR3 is CASSIVIGTGTTNEKLFF. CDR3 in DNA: TGTGCCAGTAGTATAGTCATCGGGACAGGAACAACTAATGAAAAACTGTTTTTT.

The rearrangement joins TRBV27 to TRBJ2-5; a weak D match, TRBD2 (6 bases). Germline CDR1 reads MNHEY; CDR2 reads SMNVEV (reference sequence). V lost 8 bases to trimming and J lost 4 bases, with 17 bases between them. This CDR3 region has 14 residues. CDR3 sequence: CASGPAGGRETQYF. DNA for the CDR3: TGTGCCAGCGGCCCGGCCGGGGGTCGAGAGACCCAGTACTTC.

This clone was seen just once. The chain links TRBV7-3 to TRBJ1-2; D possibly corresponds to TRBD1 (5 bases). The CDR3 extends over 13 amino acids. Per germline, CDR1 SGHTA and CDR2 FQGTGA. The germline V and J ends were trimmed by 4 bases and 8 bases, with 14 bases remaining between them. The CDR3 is CASSYGGPEGYTF. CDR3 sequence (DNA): TGTGCCAGCAGCTATGGGGGACCTGAAGGCTACACCTTC.

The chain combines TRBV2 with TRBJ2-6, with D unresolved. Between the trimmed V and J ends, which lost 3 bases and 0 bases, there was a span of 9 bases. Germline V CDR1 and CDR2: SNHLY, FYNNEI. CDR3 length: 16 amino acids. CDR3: CASSDSARSGANVLTF. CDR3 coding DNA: TGTGCCAGCAGTGACAGTGCGCGCTCTGGGGCCAACGTCCTGACTTTC. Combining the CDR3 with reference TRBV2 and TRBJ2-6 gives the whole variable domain EPEVTQTPSHQVTQMGQEVILRCVPISNHLYFYWYRQILGQKVEFLVSFYNNEISEKSEIFDDQFSVERPDGSNFTLKIRSTKLEDSAMYFCASSDSARSGANVLTFGAGSRLTVL.

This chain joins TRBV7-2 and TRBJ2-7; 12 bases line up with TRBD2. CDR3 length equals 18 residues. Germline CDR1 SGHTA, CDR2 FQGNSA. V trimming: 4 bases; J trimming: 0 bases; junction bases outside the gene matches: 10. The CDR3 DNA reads TGTGCCAGCAGCTCGCGGGGGACTAGCGGGTCCTACTCCTACGAGCAGTACTTC. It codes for CASSSRGTSGSYSYEQYF.

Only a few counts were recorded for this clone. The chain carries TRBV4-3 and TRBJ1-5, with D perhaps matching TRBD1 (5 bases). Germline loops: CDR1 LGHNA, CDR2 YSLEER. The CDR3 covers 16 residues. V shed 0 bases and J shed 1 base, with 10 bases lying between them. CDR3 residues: CASSQDRRQSNQPQHF. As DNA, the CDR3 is TGCGCCAGCAGCCAAGATCGTCGACAGAGCAATCAGCCCCAGCATTTT.

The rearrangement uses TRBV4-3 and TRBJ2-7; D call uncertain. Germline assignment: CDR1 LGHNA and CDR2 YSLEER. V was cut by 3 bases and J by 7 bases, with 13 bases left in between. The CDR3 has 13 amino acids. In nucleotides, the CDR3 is TGCGCCAGCAGCCAGGAAGGGCTTGGGGAGCAGTACTTC. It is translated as CASSQEGLGEQYF.

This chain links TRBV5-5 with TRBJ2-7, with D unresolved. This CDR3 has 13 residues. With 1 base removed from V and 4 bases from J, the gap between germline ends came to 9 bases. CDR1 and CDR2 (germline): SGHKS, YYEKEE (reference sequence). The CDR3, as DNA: TGTGCCAGCAGCTTGTCGCTCGATTACGAGCAGTACTTC. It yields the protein CASSLSLDYEQYF. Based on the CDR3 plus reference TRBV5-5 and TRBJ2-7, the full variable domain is DAGVTQSPTHLIKTRGQQVTLRCSPISGHKSVSWYQQVLGQGPQFIFQYYEKEERGRGNFPDRFSARQFPNYSSELNVNALLLGDSALYLCASSLSLDYEQYFGPGTRLTVT.

The CDR3 DNA follows: TGTGCCAGTAGCCAGGCGGGCACCGGGGAGCTGTTTTTT. Its protein product is CASSQAGTGELFF. The V and J genes are TRBV19 and TRBJ2-2, with D tentatively TRBD2 (5 bases). With 6 bases removed from V and 4 bases from J, the gap between germline ends came to 9 bases. The germline gives CDR1 LNHDA, CDR2 SQIVND (reference sequence). The length of the CDR3 is 13 residues.

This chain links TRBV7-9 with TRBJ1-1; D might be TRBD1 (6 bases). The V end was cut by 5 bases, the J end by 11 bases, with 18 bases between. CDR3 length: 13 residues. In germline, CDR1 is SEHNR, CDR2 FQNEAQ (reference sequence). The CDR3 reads CASSRDTRGGAFF. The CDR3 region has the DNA TGTGCCAGCAGCCGGGACACCCGAGGCGGGGCTTTCTTT.